The clone carrying this T cell receptor (beta chain) showed up just once. This sample's time point: pre-sensitization, week 0. The treatment here: therapeutic diphenylcyclopropenone sensitization with weekly scalp DPC. TCRdb processed the RACE reads anew with MiXCR; each CDR3 protein has one entry. The sample contains fewer than 200,000 distinct CDR3 sequences, approximately 29% of which appear only once. Trimming removed 7 bases from V and 4 bases from J, with 17 bases in between. The CDR3 is 14 amino acids. Germline CDR1 SGHRS, CDR2 YFSETQ. The data are from a study of human T cells and chemical hapten exposure.

This receptor was obtained from a woman aged 30 to 39 with alopecia areata. Some clones in this sample may be carry-over from other donors' samples. Material: whole blood, obtained in connection with sensitization to the hapten diphenylcyclopropenone (DPC). The chain employs TRBV5-1 and TRBJ1-1; D gene unclear. Written as DNA, the CDR3 is TGCGCCAGCGGACTCCCGGACCGAGGCACTGAAGCTTTCTTT. Amino acids: CASGLPDRGTEAFF. Complete variable domain (other parts from reference TRBV5-1 and TRBJ1-1): KAGVTQTPRYLIKTRGQQVTLSCSPISGHRSVSWYQQTPGQGLQFLFEYFSETQRNKGNFPGRFSGRQFSNSRSEMNVSTLELGDSALYLCASGLPDRGTEAFFGQGTRLTVV.